A single sample is the source of the 5 T cell receptor beta chains below, sequenced in a study of cytomegalovirus exposure and HLA in healthy donors. Use of 60 Vbeta and 13 Jbeta primers characterized the PCR. Clones were sequenced by immunoSEQ multiplex PCR, and TCRdb holds only the in-frame ones, with some missing. Of roughly 130,000 clones detected, roughly 79% appear once; the ten largest clones hold approximately 1%. Sequencing was performed on PBMCs. These receptors came from a man younger than 30 in good health and CMV-seronegative.

V and J are TRBV15 and TRBJ1-1; 9 bases are a match to TRBD1. V was pared by 1 base and J by 8 bases, with 8 bases of the junction left unmatched. This CDR3 is built from 15 residues. Germline loops: CDR1 LNHNV, CDR2 YYDKDF (reference sequence). The CDR3 sequence is CATSRADRGSSEAFF. The CDR3 DNA reads as TGTGCCACCAGCAGAGCGGACAGGGGTTCCTCCGAAGCTTTCTTT.

The rearrangement uses TRBV5-4 and TRBJ1-6, with TRBD1 identical over 7 bases. CDR3 length: 15 amino acids. The germline V gene encodes CDR1 SGHNT and CDR2 YYREEE (reference sequence). V was clipped by 0 bases and J by 7 bases; unmatched bases: 4. The CDR3 region is CASSLEGAVNSPLHF. CDR3 DNA: TGTGCCAGCAGCTTGGAGGGGGCAGTAAATTCACCCCTCCACTTT.

The chain couples TRBV30 to TRBJ2-1; tentatively, D is TRBD1 (5 bases). There are 15 residues in the CDR3. Germline values: CDR1 GTSNPN, CDR2 SVGIG (reference sequence). Trimming took off 3 bases at V and 5 bases at J, with 17 bases between the two ends. CDR3 DNA: TGTGCCTGGAGGGCCAAAACCCTGACAGACAATGAGCAGTTCTTC. This codes for CAWRAKTLTDNEQFF.

Details on this clone: The junction does not match germline at one end; this may be a read error. This chain joins TRBV27 and TRBJ2-7; possible D gene TRBD1, 6 bases. CDR3 length: 14 residues. Germline assignment: CDR1 MNHEY and CDR2 SMNVEV (reference sequence). The CDR3 bases are TGTGCCAACAGTTTTGGGTCAGGGGATTACGAGCAGTACTTC. Amino acids: CANSFGSGDYEQYF.

V and J are TRBV7-7 and TRBJ2-2; 9 positions agree with TRBD1. CDR1 SSHAT and CDR2 FNYEAQ come from the germline V gene (reference sequence). This CDR3 comprises 13 residues. The CDR3 sequence is CASRDRVTGELFF. In DNA, the CDR3 is TGTGCTAGCCGGGACAGGGTTACCGGGGAGCTGTTTTTT. The variable domain in full, with the rest retrieved from reference TRBV7-7 and TRBJ2-2, is GAGVSQSPRYKVTKRGQDVTLRCDPISSHATLYWYQQALGQGPEFLTYFNYEAQPDKSGLPSDRFSAERPEGSISTLTIQRTEQRDSAMYRCASRDRVTGELFFGEGSRLTVL.